The 4 T cell receptor beta chains below were found in one sample sequenced in a study of T-cell reconstitution after alpha-beta-depleted transplantation in children. The TCRbeta library incorporated unique molecular identifiers. TCRdb called the PCR reads again in MiXCR, with one record for every CDR3 protein. The sample includes approximately 170,000 distinct CDR3 sequences, over 8.5% of them seen just once. Sequences were derived from PBMCs, sampled before TCRalphabeta/CD19-depleted stem cell transplant. The receptor set was obtained from a boy aged 2 to 9 with acute myeloid leukemia, due to receive a stem cell transplant.

This clonotype was counted ten times or more. The chain uses TRBV12-3 or TRBV12-4 and TRBJ2-7, with 9 bases that match TRBD1. The CDR3 covers 16 residues. With 4 bases clipped from V and 3 bases from J, the junction kept 10 bases outside the gene matches. The CDR3 is CASSSSPGTGNYEQYF. In nucleotides, the CDR3 is TGTGCCAGCAGTTCTAGCCCTGGGACAGGGAACTACGAGCAGTACTTC.

This clonotype was detected many times. J is TRBJ1-5 and V is TRBV20-1, with D possibly matching TRBD1 (6 bases). This CDR3 comprises 14 residues. V was pared by 6 bases and J by 3 bases, with 15 bases between. Germline V lookup: CDR1 DFQATT, CDR2 SNEGSKA (reference sequence). CDR3 coding DNA: TGCAGTGCCGCGACAGGCCCCCCCAATCAGCCCCAGCATTTT. Translation: CSAATGPPNQPQHF.

This clonotype was counted many times. The V call is TRBV5-1, the J call TRBJ2-1; TRBD2 aligns across 13 bases. Germline lookup yields CDR1 SGHRS and CDR2 YFSETQ. Trimming cost V 4 bases and J 6 bases; bases outside gene matches: 7. The CDR3 consists of 16 residues. CDR3 coding DNA: TGCGCCAGCAGCCACTTCGGACTAGCGGGAGCCAATGAGCAGTTCTTC. Translated: CASSHFGLAGANEQFF.

This clonotype was seen at least ten times. CDR3 DNA: TGTGCCAGCAGCCAGACAGGGGTTAACACTGAAGCTTTCTTT. Protein: CASSQTGVNTEAFF. The chain is built from TRBV7-9 and TRBJ1-1; TRBD1 agrees at 8 bases. CDR1 SEHNR and CDR2 FQNEAQ come from the germline V gene (reference sequence). With V trimmed by 5 bases and J by 2 bases, 4 bases remained unmatched. CDR3 length: 14 amino acids.